In this sample, the clone carrying this T cell receptor (beta chain) turned up once. What it binds is unknown. The CDR3 covers 13 residues. Sequencing used immunoSEQ multiplex PCR; TCRdb keeps in-frame clones, though not all of them. The table has roughly 27,000 clones, 65% to 75% seen once. This record comes from a study of vaccination effects on CD4 cells after COVID-19. Study observations and caveats: Clonal contraction was marked in infection- and vaccine-induced clones late after vaccination.

Antigen-specific CD4+ T cells expanded by the ViraFEST assay with viral peptide pools were then sequenced. Investigators separated out CD4+ T cells once around 11 days of culture had passed. Each participant was administered two doses of either the BNT162b2 or the mRNA-1273 vaccine. Half-medium exchanges with IL-2 medium took place on days 3 and 7. The sample consisted of CD4+ T cells from PBMCs cultured with HCoV-OC43 spike peptides, taken after COVID-19 vaccination. The sample's subset: HCoV-OC43 spike overlapping peptide pool stimulation. The sequence came from a human donor who received a COVID-19 vaccine. This sequence joins TRBV21-1 and TRBJ1-1; the table's TRBD1 call for D was not verified on the DNA. TRBV21-1 corresponds to a pseudogene. The DNA of the CDR3 is TGTGCCAGCAGCAGACACCCGAACACTGAAGCTTTCTTT. Its protein product is CASSRHPNTEAFF.